The clone carrying this TCR beta chain was seen repeatedly, ten times or more. Its antigen is unknown. TCRdb redid the calling of the 5' RACE reads with MiXCR, one entry per CDR3 protein. The sample includes tens of thousands of distinct CDR3 sequences, approximately 6.9% seen only once; the top ten take 4% to 5.5%. These data come from a study of early T cells in non-severe SARS-CoV-2 infection. Points from the study as a whole: There was a bias toward anti-spike CD8 responses in VDJdb matching, which missed private and CD4 specificities.

There are 13 residues in the CDR3. Trimming pared 8 bases from V and 7 bases from J, leaving 15 bases between. Germline lookup yields CDR1 SNHLY and CDR2 FYNNEI. This receptor was taken from an adult who was a healthcare worker with PCR-confirmed SARS-CoV-2 infection or an uninfected control (not recorded which). The chain is built from TRBV2 and TRBJ2-1; D perhaps matches TRBD2 (7 bases). The sample taken for sequencing was whole blood. The CDR3 here is CASRWGGANEQFF. The CDR3 DNA follows: TGTGCCAGCCGCTGGGGGGGGGCGAATGAGCAGTTCTTC.